This T cell receptor beta chain was profiled in a study of OX40 agonist ivuxolimab in advanced cancers. Some background on the complete study: Ivuxolimab was an agonistic, fully human IgG2 monoclonal antibody directed against OX40 (CD134), a costimulatory receptor. Intravenous ivuxolimab was administered to patients every 2 weeks at six dose levels: 0.01, 0.1, 0.3, 1.5, 3 and 10 mg/kg. Partial responses were achieved by three dose-escalation patients, of whom one had hepatocellular carcinoma and two had cutaneous melanoma. The point of sequencing TCRbeta in the periphery was to test whether ivuxolimab changed TCR sequence diversity and drove clonal T-cell expansion. Of the roughly 51 patients in dose escalation, some 19 had hepatocellular carcinoma, some 15 had melanoma, 9 had renal cell carcinoma and 9 had head and neck cancer. A male proportion of about 79% and a mean age of approximately 58 years, ranging from 23 to 79, were recorded for the dose-escalation cohort. The monotherapy dose-escalation portion (N of about 47 patients) of the phase I ivuxolimab trial is reported in the paper. Patients were allowed to have had prior anti-PD-1, anti-PD-L1 or anti-CTLA-4 therapy, and 40% to 45% of the dose-escalation patients had previously received checkpoint inhibitors.

Patients with a history of autoimmune disease or receiving systemic immunosuppression were excluded from the trial. In every dose cohort, peripheral blood was drawn for TCR sequencing at baseline, cycle 4 day 1, and cycle 7 day 1. Samples came from an open-label, multicenter, first-in-human phase I dose-escalation trial of ivuxolimab. The trial enrolled adults with locally advanced or metastatic head and neck squamous cell, hepatocellular, melanoma or renal cell carcinoma. Before TCR sequencing, CD4+ T cells and CD8+ T cells from peripheral blood were sorted into separate populations. This clone appeared a few times. Its antigen has not been determined. The record has no base qualities; no much larger clone is one base away. Findings and caveats that apply to the study as a whole: At doses of 0.1 to 3.0 mg/kg, clonal expansion of both CD4+ and CD8+ blood T cells was observed from baseline to week 6. Which antigens the clonally expanded peripheral T cells were specific for was not determined. On average, CD8+ T cells showed more expanded clones than CD4+ T cells after ivuxolimab. Partial responders in the 0.1-3.0 mg/kg groups had among the lowest normalized peripheral clonal expansion, especially among CD8+ T cells. Low levels of normalized T-cell clonal expansion were also seen in some patients who did not respond.

CDR1 SGHRS and CDR2 YFSETQ are derived from the germline V gene. Reading from cysteine to phenylalanine, the CDR3 counts 14 amino acids. The DNA shown is the 42-base CDR3, in frame from base 1. For this chain, trimming is 2 bases at the V end and 3 bases at the J end, and the number of junction bases without a gene match is 4. Genomic DNA was extracted from sorted cells for sequencing of the TCRbeta CDR3 region. The immunoSEQ Assay was used to sequence the TCRbeta CDR3 regions. TCRdb's version of the immuneACCESS table is confined to in-frame rearrangements and falls short of the full clone set. An unresolved V gene accounts for under half of the shortfall where checked; the remainder is of unknown origin. The sample records 55,000 to 75,000 clones, roughly nine tenths of which are singletons. Of the sample, 3.8% is held by the ten largest clones.

The sequence links TRBV5-1 to TRBJ2-5, and 7 junctional nucleotides match TRBD2. This receptor was taken from an adult with an advanced solid tumor such as melanoma, head and neck, liver or kidney cancer. This specimen was CD4+ or CD8+ T cells sorted from blood, taken in a trial of the OX40 agonist ivuxolimab. The nucleotide sequence is TGCGCCAGCAGCTTCTATGGACTAGAAGAGACCCAGTACTTC. The resulting protein is CASSFYGLEETQYF.